This T cell receptor (beta chain) was sequenced in a study of cytomegalovirus exposure and HLA in healthy donors. The wider study: Falling in the Caucasian-associated ancestry cluster were 80% to 90% of under 500 genotyped donors.

This CDR3 comprises 12 residues. From germline, CDR1 is ENHRY and CDR2 SYGVKD. V shed 4 bases and J shed 5 bases, with 8 bases lying between them. PCR used 60 Vbeta primers and 13 Jbeta primers. Here immunoSEQ multiplex PCR was the method, and the copy in TCRdb shows in-frame clones only, minus some. The sample carries some 240,000 clones, around nine tenths recorded once. This chain joins TRBV10-3 and TRBJ2-5; D perhaps matches TRBD2 (5 bases). The sequence was obtained from a girl aged 2-9 years in good health and CMV-seronegative. Sequenced sample: PBMCs. CDR3 nucleotides: TGTGCCATCAGTGGCGGGCGGGAGACCCAGTACTTC. Protein sequence: CAISGGRETQYF.